This TCR beta chain was sequenced for a study of beta chain features in type 1 diabetes. General study points: Patients showed naive, central memory and Treg TCRB repertoires that appeared more similar than those of healthy donors. All four CD4+ subsets of Type 1 diabetes patients contained TCRB CDR3s that were moderately but significantly shorter.

Comments on this clone: Antigen specificity is unknown.

Expressed TCRB transcripts got sequenced, as all isolated RNA was reverse transcribed. The assay was immunoSEQ multiplex PCR, and TCRdb's table has in-frame clones only and misses some. Of 300,000 or so clones listed, about a tenth are singletons. Heparinised blood was drawn once per donor, averaging roughly 0.11 L. It was via CD45RO/CCR7/CD25/CD127/CD95/CD27 that CD4+ naive, central memory, regulatory and stem cell-like memory cells were sorted. Over 95% purity was reached by all sorted populations. This CDR3 has 15 amino acids. The junction had 7 bases not matched to a gene; V was cut back by 5 bases and J by 2 bases. In germline, CDR1 is SGHAT, CDR2 FQNNGV.

This clonotype was obtained from a man aged 25 to 45 with type 1 diabetes. The gene calls are TRBV11-2 and TRBJ1-2, with TRBD1 matching over 8 bases. The sample was central memory CD4+ T cells from blood. For the CDR3, the DNA is TGTGCCAGCAGCAGCCAGCGGACAGGGAACTATGGCTACACCTTC. The encoded protein is CASSSQRTGNYGYTF.